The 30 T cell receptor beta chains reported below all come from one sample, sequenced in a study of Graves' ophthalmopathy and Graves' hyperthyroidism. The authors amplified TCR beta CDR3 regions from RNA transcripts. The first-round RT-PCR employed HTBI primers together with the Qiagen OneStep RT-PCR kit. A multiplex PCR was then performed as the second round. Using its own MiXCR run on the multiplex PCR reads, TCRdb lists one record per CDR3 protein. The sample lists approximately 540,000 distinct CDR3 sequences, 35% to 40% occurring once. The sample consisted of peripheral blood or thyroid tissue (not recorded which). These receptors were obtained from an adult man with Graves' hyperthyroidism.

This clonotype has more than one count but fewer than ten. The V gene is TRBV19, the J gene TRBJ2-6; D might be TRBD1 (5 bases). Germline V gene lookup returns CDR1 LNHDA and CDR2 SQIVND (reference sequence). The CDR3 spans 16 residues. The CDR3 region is CATRQGALSGANVLTF. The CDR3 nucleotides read TGTGCAACGAGGCAGGGTGCCCTCTCTGGGGCCAACGTCCTGACTTTC.

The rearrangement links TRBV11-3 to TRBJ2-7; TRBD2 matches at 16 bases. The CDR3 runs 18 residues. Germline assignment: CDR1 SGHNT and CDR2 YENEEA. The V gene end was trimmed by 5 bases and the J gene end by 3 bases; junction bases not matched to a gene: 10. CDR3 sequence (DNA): TGTGCCAGCAGCCCGGGGGGACTAGCGGGAGGGCTAAACTACGAGCAGTACTTC. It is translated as CASSPGGLAGGLNYEQYF.

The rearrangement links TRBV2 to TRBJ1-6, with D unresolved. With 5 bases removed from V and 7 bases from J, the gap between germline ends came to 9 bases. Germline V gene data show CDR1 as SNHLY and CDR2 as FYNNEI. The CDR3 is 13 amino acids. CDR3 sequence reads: CASSYDKNSPLHF. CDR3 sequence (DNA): TGTGCCAGCAGTTACGACAAGAATTCACCCCTCCACTTT.

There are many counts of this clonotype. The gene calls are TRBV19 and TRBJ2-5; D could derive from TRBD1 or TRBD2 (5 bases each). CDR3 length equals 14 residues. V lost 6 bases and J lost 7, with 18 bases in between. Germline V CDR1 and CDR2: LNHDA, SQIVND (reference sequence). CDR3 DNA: TGTGCCAGTAGCCGGGACCTGTCCTCGGGGACCCAGTACTTC. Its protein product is CASSRDLSSGTQYF.

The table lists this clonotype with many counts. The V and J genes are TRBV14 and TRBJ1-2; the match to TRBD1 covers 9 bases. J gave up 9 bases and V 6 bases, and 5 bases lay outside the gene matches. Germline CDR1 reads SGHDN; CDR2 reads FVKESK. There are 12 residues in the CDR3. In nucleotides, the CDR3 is TGTGCCAGCAGAACAGGGGGCGATAGCTACACCTTC. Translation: CASRTGGDSYTF.

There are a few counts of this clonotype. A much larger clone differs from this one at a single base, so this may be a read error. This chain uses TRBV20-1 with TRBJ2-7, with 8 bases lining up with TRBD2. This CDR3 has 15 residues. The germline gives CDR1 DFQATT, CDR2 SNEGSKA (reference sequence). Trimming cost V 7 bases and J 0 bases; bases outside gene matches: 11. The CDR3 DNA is TGCAGTGGTATCCGAGCGGGGGCGGGCTCCTACGAGCAGTACTTC. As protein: CSGIRAGAGSYEQYF.

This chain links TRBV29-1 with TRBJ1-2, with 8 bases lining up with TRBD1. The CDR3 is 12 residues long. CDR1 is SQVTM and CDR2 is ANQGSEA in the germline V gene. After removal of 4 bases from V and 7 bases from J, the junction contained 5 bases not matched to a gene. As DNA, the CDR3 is TGCAGCGTTGTTCTCAGGGGGCCTGGCTACACCTTC. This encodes CSVVLRGPGYTF.

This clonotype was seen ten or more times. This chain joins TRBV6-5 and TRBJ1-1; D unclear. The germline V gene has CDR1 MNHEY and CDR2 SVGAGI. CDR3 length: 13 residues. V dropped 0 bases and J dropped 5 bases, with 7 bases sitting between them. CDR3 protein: CASSYSRRTEAFF. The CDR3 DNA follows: TGTGCCAGCAGTTACTCACGGCGTACTGAAGCTTTCTTT.

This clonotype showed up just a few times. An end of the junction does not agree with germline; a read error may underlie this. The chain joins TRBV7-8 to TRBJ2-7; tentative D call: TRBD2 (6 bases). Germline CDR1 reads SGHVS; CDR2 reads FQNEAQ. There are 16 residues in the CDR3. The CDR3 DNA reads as TGCGCCAGCAGCCAAGACTCGGTTTGGGGGGTCCACGAGCAGTACTTC. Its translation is CASSQDSVWGVHEQYF.

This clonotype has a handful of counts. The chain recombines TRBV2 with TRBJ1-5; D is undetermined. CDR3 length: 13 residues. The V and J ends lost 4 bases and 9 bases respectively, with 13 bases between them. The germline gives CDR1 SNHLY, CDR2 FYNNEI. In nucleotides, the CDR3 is TGTGCCAGCAGTGCCACGGGTCTCTCGCCCCAGCATTTT. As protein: CASSATGLSPQHF. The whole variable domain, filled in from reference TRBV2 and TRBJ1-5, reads EPEVTQTPSHQVTQMGQEVILRCVPISNHLYFYWYRQILGQKVEFLVSFYNNEISEKSEIFDDQFSVERPDGSNFTLKIRSTKLEDSAMYFCASSATGLSPQHFGDGTRLSIL.

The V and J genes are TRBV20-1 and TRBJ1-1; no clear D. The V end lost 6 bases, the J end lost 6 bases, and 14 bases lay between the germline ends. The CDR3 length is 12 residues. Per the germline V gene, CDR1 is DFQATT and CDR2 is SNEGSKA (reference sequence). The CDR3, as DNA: TGCAGTGCGGATGGAGGGATCGCTGAAGCTTTCTTT. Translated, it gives CSADGGIAEAFF.

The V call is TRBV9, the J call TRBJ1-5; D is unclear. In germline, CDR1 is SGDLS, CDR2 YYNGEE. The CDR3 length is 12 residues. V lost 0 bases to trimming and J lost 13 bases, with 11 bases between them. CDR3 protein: CASSVDGGSQHF. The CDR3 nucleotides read TGTGCCAGCAGCGTAGATGGAGGGTCGCAGCATTTT.

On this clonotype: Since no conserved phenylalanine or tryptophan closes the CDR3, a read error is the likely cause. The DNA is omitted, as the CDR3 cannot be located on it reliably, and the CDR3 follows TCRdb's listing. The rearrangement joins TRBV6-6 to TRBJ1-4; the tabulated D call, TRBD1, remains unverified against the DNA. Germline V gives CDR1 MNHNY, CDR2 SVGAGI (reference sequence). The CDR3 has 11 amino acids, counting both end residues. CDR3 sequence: CASRKGQDFFY.

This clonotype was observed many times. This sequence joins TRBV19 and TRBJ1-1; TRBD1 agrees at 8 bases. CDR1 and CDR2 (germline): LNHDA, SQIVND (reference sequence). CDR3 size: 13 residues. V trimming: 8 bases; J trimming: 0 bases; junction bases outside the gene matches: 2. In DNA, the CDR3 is TGTGCCAGTTGGGACAGGATGAACACTGAAGCTTTCTTT. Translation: CASWDRMNTEAFF.

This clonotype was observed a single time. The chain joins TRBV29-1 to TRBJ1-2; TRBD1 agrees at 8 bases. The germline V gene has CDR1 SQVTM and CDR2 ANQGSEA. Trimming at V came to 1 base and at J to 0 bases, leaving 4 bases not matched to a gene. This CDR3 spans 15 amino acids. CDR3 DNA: TGCAGCGTTGAAGGTGGACAGGGTACTAACTATGGCTACACCTTC. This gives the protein CSVEGGQGTNYGYTF.

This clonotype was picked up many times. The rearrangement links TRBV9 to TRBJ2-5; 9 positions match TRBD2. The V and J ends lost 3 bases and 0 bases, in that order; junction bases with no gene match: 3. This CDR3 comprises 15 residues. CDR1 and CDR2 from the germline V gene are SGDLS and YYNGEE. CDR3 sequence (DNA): TGTGCCAGCAGCGCGAGGACTAGCGACCAAGAGACCCAGTACTTC. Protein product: CASSARTSDQETQYF.

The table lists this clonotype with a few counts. This CDR3 reads CASSLAVRELPDTQYF. The CDR3 nucleotides are TGTGCCAGCAGCTTAGCGGTGCGGGAGCTTCCAGATACGCAGTATTTT. The rearrangement uses TRBV7-6 and TRBJ2-3, with TRBD2 identical over 7 bases. The CDR3 totals 16 residues. V was pared by 0 bases and J by 4 bases, with 7 bases of the junction left unmatched. CDR1 is SGHVS, CDR2 FNYEAQ, per germline.

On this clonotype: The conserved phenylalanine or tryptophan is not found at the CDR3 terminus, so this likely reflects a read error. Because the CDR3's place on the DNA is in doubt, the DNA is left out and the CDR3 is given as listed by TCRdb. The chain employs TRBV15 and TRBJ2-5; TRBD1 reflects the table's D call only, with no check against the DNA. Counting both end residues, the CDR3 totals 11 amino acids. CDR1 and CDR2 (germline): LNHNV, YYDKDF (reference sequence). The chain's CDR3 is CATSRDGAAAG.

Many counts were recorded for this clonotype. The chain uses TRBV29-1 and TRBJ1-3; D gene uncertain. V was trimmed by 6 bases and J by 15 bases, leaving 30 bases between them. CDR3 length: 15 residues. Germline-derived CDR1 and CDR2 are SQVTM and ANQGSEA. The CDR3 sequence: CSVSFGSPEAHPRYF. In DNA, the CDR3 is TGCAGCGTATCCTTCGGCAGCCCCGAGGCCCATCCTAGATATTTT. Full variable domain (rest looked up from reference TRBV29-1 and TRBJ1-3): SAVISQKPSRDICQRGTSLTIQCQVDSQVTMMFWYRQQPGQSLTLIATANQGSEATYESGFVIDKFPISRPNLTFSTLTVSNMSPEDSSIYLCSVSFGSPEAHPRYFGEGSWLTVV.

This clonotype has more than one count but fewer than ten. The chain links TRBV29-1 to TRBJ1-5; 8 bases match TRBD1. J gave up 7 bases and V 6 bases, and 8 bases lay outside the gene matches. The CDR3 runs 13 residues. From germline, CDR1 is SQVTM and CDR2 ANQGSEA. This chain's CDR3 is CSVRGTGSQPQHF. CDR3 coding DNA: TGCAGCGTGCGAGGGACAGGTAGCCAGCCCCAGCATTTT.

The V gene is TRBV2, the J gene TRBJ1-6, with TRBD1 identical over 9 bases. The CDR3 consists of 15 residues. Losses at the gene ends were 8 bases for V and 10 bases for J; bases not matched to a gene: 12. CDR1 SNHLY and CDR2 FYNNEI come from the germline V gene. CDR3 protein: CASVVTGGLGSPLHF. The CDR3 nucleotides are TGTGCCAGCGTAGTGACAGGGGGTTTGGGATCACCCCTCCACTTT.

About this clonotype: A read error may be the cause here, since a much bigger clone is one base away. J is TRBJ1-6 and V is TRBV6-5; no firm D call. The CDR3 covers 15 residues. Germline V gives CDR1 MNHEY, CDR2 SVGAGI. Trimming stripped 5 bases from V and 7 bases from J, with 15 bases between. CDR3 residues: CASSNRPANNSPLHF. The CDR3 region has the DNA TGTGCCAGCAGTAACCGCCCGGCCAACAATTCACCCCTCCACTTT.

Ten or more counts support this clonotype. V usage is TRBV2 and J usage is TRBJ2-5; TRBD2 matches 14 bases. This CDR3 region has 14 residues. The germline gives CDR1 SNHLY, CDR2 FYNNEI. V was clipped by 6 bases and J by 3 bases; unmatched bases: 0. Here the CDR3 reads CASRGLAGEETQYF. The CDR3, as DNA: TGTGCCAGCAGGGGACTAGCGGGAGAAGAGACCCAGTACTTC.

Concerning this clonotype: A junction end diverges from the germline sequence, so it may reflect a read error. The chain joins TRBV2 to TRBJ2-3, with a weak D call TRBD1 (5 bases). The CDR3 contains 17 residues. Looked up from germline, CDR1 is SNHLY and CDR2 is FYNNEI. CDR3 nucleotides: TGTGCCACCAGTGTAGCCCCCCCGGTAGGGGCCACAGATACGCAGTATTTT. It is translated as CATSVAPPVGATDTQYF.

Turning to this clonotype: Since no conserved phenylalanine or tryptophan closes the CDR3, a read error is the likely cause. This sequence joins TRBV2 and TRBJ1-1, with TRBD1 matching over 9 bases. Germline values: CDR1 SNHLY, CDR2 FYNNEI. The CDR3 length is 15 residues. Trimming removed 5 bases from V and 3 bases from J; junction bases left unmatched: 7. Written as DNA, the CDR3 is TGTGCCAGCAGTTCCCGGACAGGGGTGGACACTGAAGCTTTCTCT. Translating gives CASSSRTGVDTEAFS.

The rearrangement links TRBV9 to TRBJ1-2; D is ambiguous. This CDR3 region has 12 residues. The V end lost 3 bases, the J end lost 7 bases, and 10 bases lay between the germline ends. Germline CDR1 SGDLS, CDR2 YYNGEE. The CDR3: CASSAGPGGYTF. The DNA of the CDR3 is TGTGCCAGCAGCGCTGGGCCCGGTGGCTACACCTTC.

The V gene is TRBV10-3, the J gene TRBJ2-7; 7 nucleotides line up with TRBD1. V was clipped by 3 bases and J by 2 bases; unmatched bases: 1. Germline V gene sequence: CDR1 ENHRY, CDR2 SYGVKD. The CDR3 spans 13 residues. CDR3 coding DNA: TGTGCCATCAGTGATCAGGGGGCCTACGAGCAGTACTTC. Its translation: CAISDQGAYEQYF.

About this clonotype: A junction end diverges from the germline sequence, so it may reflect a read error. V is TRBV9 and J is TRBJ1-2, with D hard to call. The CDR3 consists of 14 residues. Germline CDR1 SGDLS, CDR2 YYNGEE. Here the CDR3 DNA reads TGTGCCAGCAGCGTGGCAGGTCGGGGAGATGGCCACACCTTC. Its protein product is CASSVAGRGDGHTF.

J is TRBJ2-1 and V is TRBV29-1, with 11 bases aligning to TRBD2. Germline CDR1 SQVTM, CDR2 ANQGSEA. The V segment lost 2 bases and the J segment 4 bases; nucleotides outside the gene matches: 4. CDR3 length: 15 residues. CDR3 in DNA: TGCAGCGTTGAATCTACTAGCGGGGGATACAATGAGCAGTTCTTC. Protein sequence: CSVESTSGGYNEQFF.

CDR3 sequence reads: CASSESGTQYF. The DNA for the CDR3 is TGTGCCAGCAGTGAAAGTGGCACGCAGTATTTT. The rearrangement uses TRBV2 and TRBJ2-3; D gene ambiguous. V shed 2 bases and J shed 9 bases, with 6 bases lying between them. Germline assignment: CDR1 SNHLY and CDR2 FYNNEI. The CDR3 has 11 residues. Full variable domain (remainder filled in from reference TRBV2 and TRBJ2-3): EPEVTQTPSHQVTQMGQEVILRCVPISNHLYFYWYRQILGQKVEFLVSFYNNEISEKSEIFDDQFSVERPDGSNFTLKIRSTKLEDSAMYFCASSESGTQYFGPGTRLTVL.